Described below is a single T cell receptor beta chain sequence and its context. The antigen is undetermined. Memory CD4+ cells were the fraction left after CD45RA+ naive selection. These data come from a study of shared clonotypes between healthy human individuals. Study results and caveats: Among donors, the sharing of clonotypes was expected to be influenced by sequencing depth. Naive subsets typically showed greater estimated richness than memory subsets.

CDR1 and CDR2 (germline): KGHSH, LQKENI. There are 14 residues in the CDR3. Across several immunoSEQ plates, the genomic DNA of each subset was split evenly. Assay used: immunoSEQ multiplex PCR; TCRdb lists only in-frame clones, some missing. The sample has about 610,000 clones; around 97% are singletons. The chain carries TRBV18 and TRBJ2-5, with a possible D match to TRBD2 (6 bases). The J call may be mistaken, given a closer DNA end match to TRBJ2-7. Sequenced: naive CD4+ T cells sorted from blood. Stated subset: CD45RA+ positively selected. The sequence came from a woman aged 25 to 39 in good health. CDR3 in amino acids: CASSPGEVSYEQYF. The CDR3 nucleotides read TGTGCCAGCTCACCGGGGGAGGTTAGCTACGAGCAGTACTTC.